Here is one TCR beta chain with its context. Library preparation (for TCRbeta) was performed with unique molecular identifiers. TCRdb re-analysed the PCR reads in MiXCR, keeping a single row per CDR3 protein. The data contain 450,000 to 600,000 distinct CDR3 sequences, around 16% of them singletons. The data derive from a study of T-cell reconstitution after alpha-beta-depleted transplantation in children. Germline V gives CDR1 SGHRS, CDR2 YFSETQ. The CDR3 sequence is 13 residues long. V dropped 0 bases and J dropped 11 bases, with 14 bases sitting between them. The material was PBMCs from the stem cell graft donor, obtained from the stem cell graft. This sequence originates from a human donor who donated a stem cell graft to a child with acute lymphoblastic leukemia. This sequence joins TRBV5-1 and TRBJ1-1; perhaps TRBD1 as D (6 bases). The CDR3 DNA follows: TGCGCCAGCAGCTTGGTCAGGGGAGGAGAGGCTTTCTTT. Translated: CASSLVRGGEAFF.